One sample yielded the 22 T cell receptor beta chains listed below, sequenced in a study of response to subunit inactivated influenza vaccine. Using its own MiXCR run on the RT-PCR reads, TCRdb lists one record per CDR3 protein. This table holds hundreds of thousands of distinct CDR3 sequences, around 8% found once. The input for sequencing was PBMCs from blood, taken around 25 months after vaccination. These receptors originate from a man between 50 and 70 years old who received an inactivated influenza vaccine.

This clonotype has more than one count but fewer than ten. The chain joins TRBV18 to TRBJ1-2; D uncertain. The V gene's germline CDR1 is KGHSH and CDR2 LQKENI. V lost 4 bases and J 0 bases, leaving 12 bases between the germline ends. The CDR3 has 15 amino acids. The CDR3 region has the DNA TGTGCCAGCTCACGATCGACGGAAGCTAACTATGGCTACACCTTC. Its translation is CASSRSTEANYGYTF.

In this sample, this clonotype turned up many times. The chain links TRBV7-9 to TRBJ2-2; D is unresolved. The CDR3 has 12 residues. V was cut by 3 bases and J by 6 bases, with 5 bases left in between. Germline V CDR1 and CDR2: SEHNR, FQNEAQ (reference sequence). CDR3 sequence (DNA): TGTGCCAGCAGCTTCTCCCCCGGGGAGCTGTTTTTT. It translates to CASSFSPGELFF.

The J gene is TRBJ2-1, the V gene TRBV3-1, with D perhaps matching TRBD2 (6 bases). This CDR3 has 13 residues. Trimming removed 4 bases from V and 12 bases from J, with 16 bases in between. Germline V gene lookup returns CDR1 LGHDT and CDR2 YNNKEL (reference sequence). The CDR3 DNA is TGTGCCAGCAGCCTTAACTTAGGTAGCGGGCAGTTCTTC. Translating gives CASSLNLGSGQFF.

This clonotype was seen many times. This sequence joins TRBV4-3 and TRBJ2-1, with 8 bases aligning to TRBD1. The CDR3 consists of 15 residues. Germline V lookup: CDR1 LGHNA, CDR2 YSLEER. Unmatched junction bases numbered 8, after V lost 1 base and J lost 9 bases. The CDR3 sequence: CASSQGVRGRGEQFF. For the CDR3, the DNA is TGCGCCAGCAGCCAAGGAGTCAGGGGGCGCGGTGAGCAGTTCTTC.

The chain employs TRBV4-2 and TRBJ2-3, with 8 nucleotides matching TRBD2. The CDR3 is made up of 16 amino acids. With 1 base clipped from V and 6 bases from J, the junction kept 9 bases outside the gene matches. In germline, CDR1 is LGHNA, CDR2 YNFKEQ. The DNA of the CDR3 is TGTGCCAGCAGCCAAGTTGCGCGGGGGGCCAGGGATACGCAGTATTTT. The encoded protein is CASSQVARGARDTQYF.

This chain links TRBV5-1 with TRBJ1-6, with 8 nucleotides matching TRBD1. Trimming took 5 bases from V and 5 from J; bases not matched to a gene: 9. Germline CDR1 SGHRS, CDR2 YFSETQ. The CDR3 is 16 amino acids. The CDR3 loop reads CASRYGQGGHNSPLHF. CDR3 coding DNA: TGCGCCAGCAGATACGGACAGGGAGGTCATAATTCACCCCTCCACTTT.

This clonotype came up a few times. V gene TRBV11-2 combines with J gene TRBJ2-1; the D gene is possibly TRBD1 (6 bases). V shed 1 base and J shed 5 bases, with 9 bases lying between them. The CDR3 consists of 14 residues. Germline V gene data show CDR1 as SGHAT and CDR2 as FQNNGV. CDR3 in amino acids: CASSLAGHHNEQFF. CDR3 in DNA: TGTGCCAGCAGCTTAGCGGGACACCACAATGAGCAGTTCTTC.

This clonotype was counted a few times. The CDR3 here is CASSLGVNNQPQHF. The CDR3 region has the DNA TGTGCCAGCAGCTTAGGGGTAAACAATCAGCCCCAGCATTTT. The chain combines TRBV7-8 with TRBJ1-5, with D unclear. CDR3 length: 14 amino acids. Deletions cut 1 base from V and 3 bases from J, with 7 bases between. CDR1 and CDR2 (germline): SGHVS, FQNEAQ.

The table lists this clonotype with many counts. The V call is TRBV5-1, the J call TRBJ2-5; possibly TRBD1 or TRBD2 for D (5 bases each). V gave up 0 bases and J gave up 5 bases, with 11 bases separating them. The CDR3 length is 14 residues. Looked up from germline, CDR1 is SGHRS and CDR2 is YFSETQ. The CDR3 nucleotides are TGCGCCAGCAGCTTGGACGGGGCCTCGGAGACCCAGTACTTC. Amino acid sequence: CASSLDGASETQYF.

This clonotype was counted ten times or more. The rearrangement joins TRBV3-1 to TRBJ2-5; 7 bases are shared with TRBD2. The CDR3 loop spans 14 amino acids. Germline V lookup: CDR1 LGHDT, CDR2 YNNKEL (reference sequence). Trimming took 6 bases from V and 5 from J; bases not matched to a gene: 9. CDR3 protein: CASSPSGTTETQYF. CDR3 in DNA: TGTGCCAGCAGTCCTTCCGGGACTACTGAGACCCAGTACTTC.

This clonotype showed up many times. V gene TRBV6-2 or TRBV6-3 combines with J gene TRBJ1-5; no clear D gene. CDR1 MNHEY and CDR2 SVGEGT come from the germline V gene. V was shortened by 1 base and J by 2 bases, with 15 bases between the two germline ends. CDR3 length equals 17 residues. The CDR3 nucleotides are TGTGCCAGCAGTTACTGGACGGCCCTTCGAGGCAATCAGCCCCAGCATTTT. Translation: CASSYWTALRGNQPQHF.

Ten or more counts support this clonotype. V gene TRBV7-9 combines with J gene TRBJ1-2; TRBD1 might be the D (6 bases). The V end was cut by 4 bases, the J end by 4 bases, with 13 bases between. CDR1 is SEHNR, CDR2 FQNEAQ, per germline (reference sequence). This CDR3 comprises 14 residues. Written as DNA, the CDR3 is TGTGCCAGCAGCTCTGACGGACAGCTCTATGGCTACACCTTC. This translates into CASSSDGQLYGYTF.

This clonotype occurred many times. V is TRBV6-5 and J is TRBJ2-3; D is ambiguous. V lost 0 bases and J lost 6, with 19 bases in between. The CDR3 sequence is 17 residues long. The germline CDR1 and CDR2 sequences are MNHEY and SVGAGI. The CDR3 DNA follows: TGTGCCAGCAGTTACTCTATACCGGCTTTTAGCAGGGATACGCAGTATTTT. Translated: CASSYSIPAFSRDTQYF.

This clonotype has only a few counts. The V and J genes are TRBV12-3 or TRBV12-4 and TRBJ1-2, with TRBD1 as a possible D gene (5 bases). The CDR3 is 15 amino acids. Trimming pared 5 bases from V and 8 bases from J, leaving 21 bases between. The CDR3 DNA sequence: TGTGCCAGCAGTCCCCAGGGACGGGTAGATCACGGCTACACCTTC. As protein: CASSPQGRVDHGYTF.

This clonotype was counted a few times. The chain combines TRBV20-1 with TRBJ1-3; D is undetermined. The V gene lost 6 bases and the J gene lost 0 bases, with 15 bases spanning the gap. This CDR3 comprises 15 residues. From germline, CDR1 is DFQATT and CDR2 SNEGSKA (reference sequence). The CDR3 is CSASPYGRSGNTIYF. For the CDR3, the DNA is TGCAGTGCGAGCCCTTACGGCCGCTCTGGAAACACCATATATTTT.

This clonotype was observed a few times. This chain connects TRBV28 to TRBJ2-2, with D uncertain. Looked up from germline, CDR1 is MDHEN and CDR2 is SYDVKM. The CDR3 consists of 15 residues. V lost 0 bases, J lost 2 bases, and 7 bases lay in between. The CDR3 sequence: CASSLWFGNTGELFF. CDR3 sequence (DNA): TGTGCCAGCAGTTTATGGTTCGGAAACACCGGGGAGCTGTTTTTT.

This chain uses TRBV5-1 with TRBJ1-1; 9 bases line up with TRBD1. Germline values: CDR1 SGHRS, CDR2 YFSETQ. This CDR3 is built from 15 residues. The junction had 10 bases not matched to a gene; V was cut back by 5 bases and J by 5 bases. CDR3 sequence reads: CASRSGTGFRTEAFF. CDR3 in DNA: TGCGCCAGCAGGTCGGGGACAGGGTTTAGGACTGAAGCTTTCTTT.

J is TRBJ2-5 and V is TRBV7-9; 9 bases are shared with TRBD1. Trimming took 4 bases from V and 5 from J; bases not matched to a gene: 5. In germline, CDR1 is SEHNR, CDR2 FQNEAQ (reference sequence). CDR3 length: 14 amino acids. The CDR3 coding sequence is TGTGCCAGCAGCTCTACAGGGGGCTCGGAGACCCAGTACTTC. It specifies CASSSTGGSETQYF. Filled out from reference TRBV7-9 and TRBJ2-5, the complete variable domain reads DTGVSQNPRHKITKRGQNVTFRCDPISEHNRLYWYRQTLGQGPEFLTYFQNEAQLEKSRLLSDRFSAERPKGSFSTLEIQRTEQGDSAMYLCASSSTGGSETQYFGPGTRLLVL.

This clonotype was seen repeatedly, ten times or more. The chain combines TRBV5-1 with TRBJ2-7, with 9 bases matching TRBD1. The CDR3 consists of 14 residues. The germline gives CDR1 SGHRS, CDR2 YFSETQ. The junction had 1 base not matched to a gene; V was cut back by 0 bases and J by 3 bases. The CDR3 reads CASSLDRGHYEQYF. CDR3 DNA sequence: TGCGCCAGCAGCTTGGACAGGGGGCACTACGAGCAGTACTTC.

This clonotype was picked up many times. The V call is TRBV28, the J call TRBJ1-2, with D possibly matching TRBD1 (5 bases). This CDR3 region has 15 residues. The V end lost 6 bases, the J end lost 2 bases, and 16 bases lay between the germline ends. The germline gives CDR1 MDHEN, CDR2 SYDVKM. The CDR3 sequence is CASSSRGRENYGYTF. Here the CDR3 DNA reads TGTGCCAGCAGCTCAAGGGGCCGAGAAAACTATGGCTACACCTTC.

This chain links TRBV20-1 with TRBJ1-1, with 8 bases that match TRBD1. The J segment lost 0 bases and the V segment lost 6 bases, leaving 3 bases of the junction unmatched. The CDR3 has 13 residues. CDR1 is DFQATT, CDR2 SNEGSKA, per germline (reference sequence). CDR3 nucleotide sequence: TGCAGTGCCGCGACAGGGGTGAACACTGAAGCTTTCTTT. This encodes CSAATGVNTEAFF.

This rearrangement joins TRBV27 to TRBJ2-5; 8 bases fit TRBD1. In germline, CDR1 is MNHEY, CDR2 SMNVEV (reference sequence). Germline trimming cut 4 bases from V and 3 bases from J; bases unmatched to any gene: 7. This CDR3 is 15 amino acids long. The CDR3 sequence: CASSSIGTGKETQYF. DNA of the CDR3: TGTGCCAGCAGTTCAATCGGGACAGGAAAAGAGACCCAGTACTTC.